The rows below give T cell receptor beta chains drawn from one sample of a study of T cells in Graves' hyperthyroidism and ophthalmopathy. TCRdb re-called the multiplex PCR reads through MiXCR, storing one row per CDR3 protein. Of 550,000 to 700,000 distinct CDR3 sequences listed, about 45% were seen once; the top ten hold roughly 19%. The sample taken for sequencing was peripheral blood or thyroid tissue (not recorded which). These receptors originate from an adult woman with Graves' disease, either hyperthyroidism or ophthalmopathy (not recorded which). The CDR3 runs from the conserved cysteine through the conserved F or W. A D gene is named only where the DNA matches it firmly. Size values are once, few and many counts, or a class for expanded clones, and some rows have none.

J | D | V | size | DNA | CDR3
TRBJ1-1 | NA | TRBV10-3 | NA | TGTGCCATCAGTGACAGGGGTACTGACACTGAAGCTTTCTTT | CAISDRGTDTEAFF
TRBJ2-7 | NA | TRBV5-8 | few | TGCGCCAGCAGCCAGTACCGGGCCCCACGGGCGTCCAACGAGCAGTACTTC | CASSQYRAPRASNEQYF
TRBJ2-2 | TRBD2 | TRBV7-2 | NA | TGTGCCAGCGGCCCGGGACTAGCGGGAGGGTACGGGGAGCTGTTTTTT | CASGPGLAGGYGELFF
TRBJ1-6 | NA | TRBV25-1 | NA | TGTGCCAGGCCAGTGGGGAGCTCCTATAATTCACCCCTCCACTTT | CARPVGSSYNSPLHF
TRBJ1-1 | TRBD1 | TRBV5-4 | once | TGTGCCAGCAGTCAGGGACAGGGATATGAGGCTGAAGCTTTCTTT | CASSQGQGYEAEAFF
TRBJ1-2 | TRBD1 | TRBV12-3/TRBV12-4 | NA | TGTGCCAGCAGACAAGACAGGGGCCATGGCTACACCTTC | CASRQDRGHGYTF
TRBJ2-7 | NA | TRBV5-1 | few | TGCGCCAGCAGCTGGGGGGCGGAGACGAACGCCTACGGGCAGTACTTC | CASSWGAETNAYGQYF
TRBJ1-5 | TRBD1 | TRBV7-8 | NA | TGTGCCAGCAGCTCCGACAGGGGAGTACAGCCCCAGCATTTT | CASSSDRGVQPQHF
TRBJ2-7 | NA | TRBV10-2 | many | TGCGCCACCATAGGGGGGCACGAGCAGTACTTC | CATIGGHEQYF
TRBJ1-2 | NA | TRBV6-6 | many | TGTGCCAGCAATCCCCTCCTCCGATCGGCGGAGAACTATGGCTACACCTTC | CASNPLLRSAENYGYTF
TRBJ2-5 | NA | TRBV2 | many | TGTGCCAGCAGGTGGGAGACCCAGTACTTC | CASRWETQYF
TRBJ2-5 | NA | TRBV10-3 | NA | TGTGCCATCAGTGAGGCGGGACGGGAGACCCAGTACTTC | CAISEAGRETQYF
TRBJ1-5 | NA | TRBV4-2 | NA | TGTGCCAGCAGCCAAGCACAGGGTTACAATCAGCCCCAGCATTTT | CASSQAQGYNQPQHF
TRBJ1-6 | NA | TRBV14 | NA | TGTGCCAGCAGATTAAATGGGGGTTCACCCCTCCACTTT | CASRLNGGSPLHF
TRBJ2-1 | NA | TRBV15 | few | TGTGCCACCAGCAGACCGGGCCACTCCTACAATGAGCAGTTCTTC | CATSRPGHSYNEQFF
TRBJ1-1 | NA | TRBV2 | few | TGTGCCAGCAGAGCCGGGACATCGAACACTGAAGCTTTCTTT | CASRAGTSNTEAFF
TRBJ1-4 | TRBD1 | TRBV20-1 | NA | TGCAGTGCTAGCCGGGACAGCAGAAATAGAAAGGAACTGTTTTTT | CSASRDSRNRKELFF
TRBJ2-7 | NA | TRBV9 | NA | TGTGCCAGCAGCGTAGTAAGCACCGGAGACAAGCAGTACTTC | CASSVVSTGDKQYF
TRBJ1-5 | NA | TRBV12-3/TRBV12-4 | many | TGTGCCAGCAGTTCTCAAGGGCTCAATCAGCCCCAGCATTTT | CASSSQGLNQPQHF
TRBJ1-2 | TRBD1 | TRBV10-3 | NA | TGTGCCACCGGAGGGGACAGGGTATTTACGAACTATGGCTACACCTTC | CATGGDRVFTNYGYTF
TRBJ1-1 | NA | TRBV2 | NA | TGTGCCAGCCCGAGGCCGGGGGCGCTTACTGAAGCTTTCTTT | CASPRPGALTEAFF
TRBJ2-7 | NA | TRBV25-1 | NA | TGTGCCAGCAGTTTAATGGCGGAACGATACGAGCAGTACTTC | CASSLMAERYEQYF
TRBJ2-2 | NA | TRBV7-3 | NA | TGTGCCAGCAGCTTAACGATGGGGGAGCTGTTTTTT | CASSLTMGELFF
TRBJ1-2 | NA | TRBV3-1 | NA | TGTGCCAGCAGCCGAGGTTACGATGCTAACTATGGCTACACCTTC | CASSRGYDANYGYTF
TRBJ2-2 | NA | TRBV10-1 | NA | TGCGCCAGCAGTGAGTCGGGGGGAGACGGGGAGCTGTTTTTT | CASSESGGDGELFF
TRBJ2-7 | NA | TRBV20-1 | once | TGCAGTGCTAGACAGGGCCTTCGGACTTCCTACGAGCAGTACTTC | CSARQGLRTSYEQYF
TRBJ1-2 | NA | TRBV6-5 | many | TGTGCCAGCAGTTACGGCAGGGTCGCTGGCTACACCTTC | CASSYGRVAGYTF
TRBJ1-4 | TRBD1 | TRBV7-9 | NA | TGTGCCAGCAGTGAACAGGGGACGGTGGCTGCAACTAATGAAAAACTGTTTTTT | CASSEQGTVAATNEKLFF
TRBJ2-2 | NA | TRBV10-3 | few | TGTGCCATCAGTGAAGCACTTAACACCGGGGAGCTGTTTTTT | CAISEALNTGELFF
TRBJ1-4 | NA | TRBV20-1 | once | TGCAGTGCTAGAGAGGGCAGAAAACTGTTTTTT | CSAREGRKLFF
TRBJ2-2 | TRBD2 | TRBV4-1 | NA | TGCGCCAGCAGCCGCGAGGCTCCGGGACTAGCGGGAGGTAACACCGGGGAGCTGTTTTTT | CASSREAPGLAGGNTGELFF
TRBJ2-7 | NA | TRBV5-1 | many | TGCGCCAGCAGCTGGGGCAGGGCCCCCTACGAGCAGTACTTC | CASSWGRAPYEQYF
TRBJ2-6 | NA | TRBV2 | NA | TGTGCCAGCAGTGAAGGAAGGGGTTACGAGGCCAACGTCCTGACTTTC | CASSEGRGYEANVLTF
TRBJ1-3 | NA | TRBV12-3/TRBV12-4 | few | TGTGCCAGCAGTTTATTATGGAGATTGGGCTCTGGAAACACCATATATTTT | CASSLLWRLGSGNTIYF
TRBJ2-7 | NA | TRBV19 | NA | TGTGCCAGTATCGGGCAGGGCTACGAGCAGTACTTC | CASIGQGYEQYF
TRBJ1-1 | TRBD1 | TRBV12-3/TRBV12-4 | NA | TGTGCCAGCAGGGGGGACAGGGAGCACACTGAAGCTTTCTTT | CASRGDREHTEAFF
TRBJ2-2 | NA | TRBV20-1 | many | TGCAGTGCTAGGTCCCTACAAAGGGAGGGGGAGCTGTTTTTT | CSARSLQREGELFF
TRBJ2-7 | TRBD2 | TRBV7-8 | NA | TGTGCCAGCAGCAGGACTAGCGTGAACGAGCAGTACTTC | CASSRTSVNEQYF